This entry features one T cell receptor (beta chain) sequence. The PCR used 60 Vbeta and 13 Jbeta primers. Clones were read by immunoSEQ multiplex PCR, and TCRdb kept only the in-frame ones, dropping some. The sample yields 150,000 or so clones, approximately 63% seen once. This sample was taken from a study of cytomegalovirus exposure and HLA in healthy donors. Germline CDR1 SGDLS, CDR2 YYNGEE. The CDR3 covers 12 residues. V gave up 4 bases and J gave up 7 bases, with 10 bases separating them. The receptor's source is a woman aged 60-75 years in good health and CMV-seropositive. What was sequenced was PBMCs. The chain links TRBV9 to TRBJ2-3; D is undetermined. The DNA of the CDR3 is TGTGCCAGCAGCCCCTTTCTAAATACGCAGTATTTT. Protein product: CASSPFLNTQYF.